The clone carrying this TCR beta chain has more than one count but fewer than ten. This specimen belongs to a study of T-cell reconstitution after alpha-beta-depleted transplantation in children. CDR3 length: 14 residues. Germline CDR1 MNHEY, CDR2 SVGAGI. Trimming removed 0 bases from V and 3 bases from J, with 9 bases in between. Construction of the TCRbeta library involved unique molecular identifiers. Using its own MiXCR run on the PCR reads, TCRdb lists one record per CDR3 protein. The sample has about 500,000 distinct CDR3 sequences; 30% to 35% are singletons. The specimen comprised PBMCs from the stem cell graft donor, sampled from the stem cell graft. V gene TRBV6-5 combines with J gene TRBJ2-7; no clear D gene. The clonotype comes from a human donor who donated a stem cell graft to a child with aplastic anemia. The CDR3 bases are TGTGCCAGCAGTTACTCGCAGATTCACTACGAGCAGTACTTC. This encodes CASSYSQIHYEQYF.